This T cell receptor beta chain comes out of a study of cytotoxic CD8 clonotypes in ibrutinib-treated CLL. Study overall: After a median roughly a year on treatment (6 to 36), response samples were drawn. Mean values per sample were around 250,000 productive templates and about 94,000 productive rearrangements. Overall study results and limits: Baseline clonality, above age-matched healthy donor levels, tracked circulating CD8+ T-cell counts.

Regarding this clone: Its target is unknown.

The CDR3 is made up of 15 amino acids. Trimming removed 1 base from V and 5 bases from J; junction bases left unmatched: 4. The germline CDR1 and CDR2 sequences are KGHSH and LQKENI. The repertoire was sequenced with immunoSEQ multiplex PCR; TCRdb's copy has only in-frame clones and lacks some. This sample carries about 140,000 clones, around 93% of them seen once, and the ten largest clones take 10% to 14%. The source of this sequence is a human donor with chronic lymphocytic leukemia. The source material was PBMCs, sampled after 12 months of ibrutinib treatment. The chain employs TRBV18 and TRBJ2-3; 9 bases align to TRBD2. The CDR3 DNA reads as TGTGCCAGCTCACCACGGACTAGCGTCGGAGATACGCAGTATTTT. Translation gives CASSPRTSVGDTQYF.